The clone carrying this T cell receptor (beta chain) appeared once. This sample is drawn from a study of control samples from healthy donors and cancer patients. The assay was immunoSEQ multiplex PCR, and TCRdb's table has in-frame clones only and misses some. In the table there are roughly 130,000 clones, 85% to 95% of which are singletons. Germline V CDR1 and CDR2: SGDLS, YYNGEE. The CDR3 sequence is 16 residues long. Losses at the gene ends were 3 bases for V and 8 bases for J; bases not matched to a gene: 11. This chain connects TRBV9 to TRBJ2-1; 10 nucleotides line up with TRBD2. Sequencing input: blood. This sequence originates from a young man in good health. This CDR3 is CASSDPSSGGRDEQFF. In DNA, the CDR3 is TGTGCCAGCAGCGACCCCTCTAGCGGGGGTCGGGATGAGCAGTTCTTC.